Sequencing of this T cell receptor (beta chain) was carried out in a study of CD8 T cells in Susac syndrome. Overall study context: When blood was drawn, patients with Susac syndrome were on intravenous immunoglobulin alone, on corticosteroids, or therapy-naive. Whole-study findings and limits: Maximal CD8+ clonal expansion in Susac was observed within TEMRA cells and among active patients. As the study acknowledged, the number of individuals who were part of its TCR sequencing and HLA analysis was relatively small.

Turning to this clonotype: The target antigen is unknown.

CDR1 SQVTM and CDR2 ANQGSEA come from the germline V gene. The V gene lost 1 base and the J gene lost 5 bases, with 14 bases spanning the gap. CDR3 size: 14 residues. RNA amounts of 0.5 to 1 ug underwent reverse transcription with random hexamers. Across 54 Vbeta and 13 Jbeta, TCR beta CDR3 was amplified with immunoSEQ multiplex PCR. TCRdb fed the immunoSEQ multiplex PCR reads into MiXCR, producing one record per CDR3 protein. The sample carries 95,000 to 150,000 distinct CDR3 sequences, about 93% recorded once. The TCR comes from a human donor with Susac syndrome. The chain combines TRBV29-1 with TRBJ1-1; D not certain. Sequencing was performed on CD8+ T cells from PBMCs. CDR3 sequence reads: CSVEVGDPRTEAFF. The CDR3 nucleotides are TGCAGCGTTGAAGTTGGTGACCCGAGGACTGAAGCTTTCTTT.